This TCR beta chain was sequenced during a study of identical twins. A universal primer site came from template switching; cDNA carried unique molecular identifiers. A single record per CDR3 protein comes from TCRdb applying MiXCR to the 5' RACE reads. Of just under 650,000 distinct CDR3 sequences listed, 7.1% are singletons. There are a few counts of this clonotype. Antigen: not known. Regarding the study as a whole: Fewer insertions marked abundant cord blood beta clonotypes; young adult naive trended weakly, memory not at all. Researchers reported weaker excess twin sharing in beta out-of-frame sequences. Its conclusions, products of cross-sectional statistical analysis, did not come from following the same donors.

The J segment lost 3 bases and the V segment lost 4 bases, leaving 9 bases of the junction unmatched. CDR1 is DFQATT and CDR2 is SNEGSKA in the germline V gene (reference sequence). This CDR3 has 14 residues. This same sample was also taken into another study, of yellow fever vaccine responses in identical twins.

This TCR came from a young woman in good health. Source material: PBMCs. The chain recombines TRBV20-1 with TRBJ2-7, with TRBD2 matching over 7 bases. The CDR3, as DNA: TGCAGTGCTATTCTGACCGGGACTATCTACGAGCAGTACTTC. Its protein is CSAILTGTIYEQYF.